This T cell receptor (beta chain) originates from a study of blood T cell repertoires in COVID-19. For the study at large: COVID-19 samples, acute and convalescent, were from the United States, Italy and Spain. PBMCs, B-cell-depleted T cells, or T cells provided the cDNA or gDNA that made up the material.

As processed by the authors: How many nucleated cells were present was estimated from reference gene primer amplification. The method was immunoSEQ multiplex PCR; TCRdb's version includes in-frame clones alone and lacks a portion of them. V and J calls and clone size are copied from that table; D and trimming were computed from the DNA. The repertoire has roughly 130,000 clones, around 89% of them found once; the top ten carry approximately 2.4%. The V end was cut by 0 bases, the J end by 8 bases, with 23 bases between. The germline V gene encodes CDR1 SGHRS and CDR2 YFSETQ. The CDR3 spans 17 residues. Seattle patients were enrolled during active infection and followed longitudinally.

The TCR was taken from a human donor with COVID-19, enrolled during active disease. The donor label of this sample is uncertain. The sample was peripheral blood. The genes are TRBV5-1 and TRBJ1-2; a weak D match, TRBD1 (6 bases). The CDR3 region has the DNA TGCGCCAGCAGCTTGGGATCGTGGGGGCAGGGCACTATGGGCTACACCTTC. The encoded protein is CASSLGSWGQGTMGYTF. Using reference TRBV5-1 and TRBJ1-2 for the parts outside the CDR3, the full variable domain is KAGVTQTPRYLIKTRGQQVTLSCSPISGHRSVSWYQQTPGQGLQFLFEYFSETQRNKGNFPGRFSGRQFSNSRSEMNVSTLELGDSALYLCASSLGSWGQGTMGYTFGSGTRLTVV.